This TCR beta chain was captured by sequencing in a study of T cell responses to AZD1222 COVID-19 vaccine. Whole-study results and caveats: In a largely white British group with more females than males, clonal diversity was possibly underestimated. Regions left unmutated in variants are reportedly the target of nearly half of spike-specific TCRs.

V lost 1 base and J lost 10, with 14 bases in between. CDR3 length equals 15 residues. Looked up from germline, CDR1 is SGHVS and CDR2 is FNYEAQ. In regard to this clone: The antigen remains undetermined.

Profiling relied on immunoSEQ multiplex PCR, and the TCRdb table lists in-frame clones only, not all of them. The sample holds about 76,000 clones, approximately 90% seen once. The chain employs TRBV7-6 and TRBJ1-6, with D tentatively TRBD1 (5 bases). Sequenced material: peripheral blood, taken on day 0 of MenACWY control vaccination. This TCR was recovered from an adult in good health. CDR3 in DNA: TGTGCCAGCAGCTTAGGTTCGCAGGGAAGCTCACCCCTCCACTTT. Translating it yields CASSLGSQGSSPLHF.